The sequence of this TCR beta chain was determined in a study of T cell responses to AZD1222 COVID-19 vaccine. Study conclusions and caveats: Within unmutated variant regions lay the reported targets of nearly half of spike-specific TCRs. The donor cohort was predominantly white British with a female majority, and clonal diversity may have been underestimated.

Germline CDR1 SGDLS, CDR2 YYNGEE. CDR3 length: 14 residues. With 1 base removed from V and 2 bases from J, the gap between germline ends came to 8 bases. Produced via immunoSEQ multiplex PCR; TCRdb's table is partial and in-frame only. The profile shows some 100,000 clones, roughly 89% of them singletons. In regard to this clone: The target antigen is unknown.

The specimen comprised peripheral blood, sampled on day 0 of AZD1222 vaccination. The chain joins TRBV9 to TRBJ2-3, with D tentatively TRBD1 (5 bases). The receptor comes from an adult in good health. The CDR3 spells CASSVRQITDTQYF. CDR3 nucleotide sequence: TGTGCCAGCAGCGTACGACAGATCACAGATACGCAGTATTTT.